The T cell receptor beta chain described here comes from a study of early T cells in non-severe SARS-CoV-2 infection. At the level of the study: Sequencing of bulk RNA from unsorted whole blood was done, without chain pairing.

Unique molecular identifiers were added to individual cDNA molecules. Each CDR3 protein gets one entry after TCRdb re-called the 5' RACE reads with MiXCR. The sample has roughly 90,000 distinct CDR3 sequences, approximately 15% seen once; the top ten hold 0.58%. On this clonotype itself: Its antigen is currently unknown.

Findings and limits, study-wide: Anti-spike CD8 specificities were favored by VDJdb matching, whose results missed private and CD4 specificities.

Sequenced sample: whole blood. The TCR originated in an adult who was a healthcare worker with PCR-confirmed SARS-CoV-2 infection or an uninfected control (not recorded which).

The CDR3 coding sequence is TGCAGCGGCCACAATTTCGCCTACAATGAGCAGTTCTTC. Its translation is CSGHNFAYNEQFF. The genes are TRBV29-1 and TRBJ2-1; unclear D gene. The germline gives CDR1 SQVTM, CDR2 ANQGSEA. The CDR3 runs 13 residues. V shed 7 bases and J shed 2 bases, with 12 bases lying between them.